This T cell receptor (beta chain) is drawn from a study of blood T cell repertoires in COVID-19. The wider study: Samples taken during acute and convalescent COVID-19 were collected in the United States, Italy and Spain.

Germline assignment: CDR1 GTSNPN and CDR2 SVGIG (reference sequence). The CDR3 is 11 amino acids. Trimming stripped 0 bases from V and 5 bases from J, with 4 bases between. Authors' analysis steps: Scientists estimated how many nucleated cells there were by amplifying reference gene primers. Profiled with immunoSEQ multiplex PCR; TCRdb holds only in-frame clones, not every one. That table is the source of V, J and clone size, and D and trimming were worked out from the DNA. The sample records around 700,000 clones, 90% being singletons. Specimen: peripheral blood. This clonotype originated in a woman younger than 35 with acute or convalescent COVID-19. This chain joins TRBV30 and TRBJ1-1; unclear D gene. In nucleotides, the CDR3 is TGTGCCTGGAGTGTACATACTGAAGCTTTCTTT. Translating it yields CAWSVHTEAFF.